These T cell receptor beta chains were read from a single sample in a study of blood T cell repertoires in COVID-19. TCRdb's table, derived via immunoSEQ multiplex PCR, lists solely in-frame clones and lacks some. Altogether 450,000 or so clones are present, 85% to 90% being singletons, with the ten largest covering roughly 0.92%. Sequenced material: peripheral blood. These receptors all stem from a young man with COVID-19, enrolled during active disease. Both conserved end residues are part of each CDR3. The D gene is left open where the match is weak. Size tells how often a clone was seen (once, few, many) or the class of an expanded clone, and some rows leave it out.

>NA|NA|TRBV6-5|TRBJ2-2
CASSFLQAGTGELFF
TGTGCCAGCAGTTTCCTCCAGGCAGGCACCGGGGAGCTGTTTTTT
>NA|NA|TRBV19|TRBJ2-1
CASTPSQPYRDEQFF
TGTGCCAGTACCCCTTCCCAGCCATACCGGGATGAGCAGTTCTTC
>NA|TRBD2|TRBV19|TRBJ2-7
CASSLAGSYKNF
TGTGCCAGTTCACTAGCGGGGTCTTATAAGAACTTC
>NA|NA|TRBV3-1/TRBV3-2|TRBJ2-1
CASSQALNEQFF
TGTGCCAGCAGCCAAGCTCTCAATGAGCAGTTCTTC
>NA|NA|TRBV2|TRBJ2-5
CASISTWGRYKETQYF
TGTGCCAGCATCTCAACGTGGGGGCGATACAAGGAGACCCAGTACTTC
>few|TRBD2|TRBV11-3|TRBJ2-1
CASSPRSPTSGGLNEQFF
TGTGCCAGCAGCCCTCGATCCCCTACTAGCGGGGGGCTCAATGAGCAGTTCTTC
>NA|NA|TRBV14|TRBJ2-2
CASSLRDTQNTGELFF
TGTGCCAGCAGCCTCCGGGACACCCAAAACACCGGGGAGCTGTTTTTT
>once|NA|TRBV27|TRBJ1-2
CASSSNLLYGYTF
TGTGCCAGCAGTTCGAACCTACTCTATGGCTACACCTTC
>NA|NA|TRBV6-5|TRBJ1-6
CASSYSTGPSPLHF
TGTGCCAGCAGTTACTCAACAGGGCCTTCACCCCTCCACTTT
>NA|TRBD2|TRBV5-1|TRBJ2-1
CASGSASGSGINEQFF
TGCGCCAGCGGTTCGGCTAGCGGGAGTGGCATCAATGAGCAGTTCTTC
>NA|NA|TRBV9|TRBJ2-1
CASSPWGVGYNEQFF
TGTGCCAGCAGCCCTTGGGGAGTTGGGTACAATGAGCAGTTCTTC
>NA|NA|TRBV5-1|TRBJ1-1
CASRNRERQSEAFF
TGCGCCAGCAGGAATAGGGAACGACAGTCTGAAGCTTTCTTT
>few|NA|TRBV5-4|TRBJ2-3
CASSLEPGTDTQYF
TGTGCCAGCAGCTTGGAGCCGGGCACAGATACGCAGTATTTT
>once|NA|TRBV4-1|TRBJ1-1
CASSQEGYWGDGTEAFF
TGCGCCAGCAGCCAAGAGGGGTATTGGGGGGATGGCACTGAAGCTTTCTTT
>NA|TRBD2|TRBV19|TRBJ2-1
CASSHGGLAGVTYNEQFF
TGTGCCAGTAGCCACGGTGGACTAGCGGGGGTCACCTACAATGAGCAGTTCTTC
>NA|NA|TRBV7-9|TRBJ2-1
CASSSLRAALRSYNEQFF
TGTGCCAGCAGCTCTCTGCGCGCGGCCTTAAGATCCTACAATGAGCAGTTCTTC
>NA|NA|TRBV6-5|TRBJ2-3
CASRGGRTDTQYF
TGTGCCAGCAGGGGGGGTCGCACAGATACGCAGTATTTT
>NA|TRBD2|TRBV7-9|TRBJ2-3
CASRLLAAGGTDTQYF
TGTGCCAGCAGGTTACTGGCAGCGGGGGGCACAGATACGCAGTATTTT
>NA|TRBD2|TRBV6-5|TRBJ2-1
CASSLTSGDYNEQFF
TGTGCCAGCAGCCTCACTAGCGGGGACTACAATGAGCAGTTCTTC
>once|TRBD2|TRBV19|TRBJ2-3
CASSGGGALDTQYF
TGTGCCAGTTCTGGCGGGGGGGCTTTGGATACGCAGTATTTT
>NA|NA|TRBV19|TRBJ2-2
CASSIEVGGELFF
TGTGCCAGTAGTATCGAGGTGGGCGGGGAGCTGTTTTTT
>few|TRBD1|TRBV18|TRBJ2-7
CASSPLGQSGEQYF
TGTGCCAGCTCACCTTTGGGACAGAGTGGGGAGCAGTACTTC
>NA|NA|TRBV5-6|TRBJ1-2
CASSYRAGRNYGYTF
TGTGCCAGCAGCTACCGGGCAGGGAGGAACTATGGCTACACCTTC
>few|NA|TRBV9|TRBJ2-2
CASSEQTRTNTGELFF
TGTGCCAGCAGCGAACAAACTAGAACGAACACCGGGGAGCTGTTTTTT
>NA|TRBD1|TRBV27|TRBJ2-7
CASGQPGQVHEQYF
TGTGCCAGCGGGCAACCGGGACAGGTCCACGAGCAGTACTTC
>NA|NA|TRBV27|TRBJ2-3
CASSSWGRDTQYF
TGTGCCAGCAGTTCTTGGGGGAGGGATACGCAGTATTTT
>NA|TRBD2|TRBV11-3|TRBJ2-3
CASSLRTSGVTDTQYF
TGTGCCAGCAGCCTCCGGACTAGCGGGGTCACAGATACGCAGTATTTT
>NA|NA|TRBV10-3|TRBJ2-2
CAISESAYNTGELFF
TGTGCCATCAGTGAGTCTGCCTATAACACCGGGGAGCTGTTTTTT